This T cell receptor beta chain was obtained from a study of shared clonotypes between healthy human individuals. V gave up 8 bases and J gave up 0 bases, with 14 bases separating them. The V gene's germline CDR1 is MRHNA and CDR2 SNTAGT. This CDR3 comprises 15 residues. Sequencing used immunoSEQ multiplex PCR; TCRdb keeps in-frame clones, though not all of them. The sample holds fewer than 2.5 million clones, more than 85% seen once. All donors were Caucasian adults living in Nashville, Tennessee. Sample: naive CD4+ T cells from PBMCs. Subset described: CD45RA+ positively selected. The chain recombines TRBV6-4 with TRBJ1-5, with D possibly matching TRBD1 (5 bases). This TCR was sampled from a man between 18 and 29 years old in good health. Some clones in this sample may be carry-over from other donors' samples. The CDR3 is CASCVKGLSNQPQHF. The CDR3 DNA sequence: TGTGCCAGCTGTGTCAAGGGGCTTAGCAATCAGCCCCAGCATTTT.